The present T cell receptor beta chain was sequenced within a study of T cell responses to AZD1222 COVID-19 vaccine. General study findings and limits: Sampled repertoires all dated from after the peak T cell response. Seropositivity was recorded at baseline in only a handful of AZD1222 recipients. Donor demographics were predominantly white British with a female majority; clonal diversity may be underestimated. Elevations in Spike-specific TCR breadth and depth followed administration of two AZD1222 doses.

This clone has more than one count but fewer than ten. The target antigen is unknown. Method: immunoSEQ multiplex PCR; TCRdb's copy keeps in-frame clones and lacks some. The table shows about 150,000 clones, with 80% to 90% occurring only once. Sample: peripheral blood, taken after recovery from COVID-19. The receptor was isolated from an adult who had recovered from COVID-19.

CDR3 bases: TGTGCCAGCTCACCACCCAGACTAGCGGGAGGGCCCTATACGCAGTATTTT. This encodes CASSPPRLAGGPYTQYF. The V gene is TRBV18, the J gene TRBJ2-3; TRBD2 matches 14 bases. V lost 0 bases to trimming and J lost 7 bases; unmatched junction nucleotides: 6. The CDR3 is 17 residues long. Germline values: CDR1 KGHSH, CDR2 LQKENI.